The 31 T cell receptor beta chains listed next were all sequenced from one sample in a study of blood T cell repertoires in COVID-19. Sequenced by immunoSEQ multiplex PCR; TCRdb stores in-frame clones only, minus some. The repertoire holds 120,000 to 150,000 clones, about 86% seen once, with almost 8.5% in the top ten. Sequencing used peripheral blood. The receptors come from a woman in her fifties or sixties with acute or convalescent COVID-19.

This chain connects TRBV7-2 to TRBJ2-3; 9 bases are a match to TRBD2. Trimming removed 7 bases from V and 2 bases from J; junction bases left unmatched: 7. The V gene's germline CDR1 is SGHTA and CDR2 FQGNSA. The CDR3 runs 15 residues. The CDR3 sequence is CASTLGLAYTDTQYF. CDR3 nucleotide sequence: TGTGCCAGCACATTGGGACTAGCTTACACAGATACGCAGTATTTT.

The CDR3: CASSPPGLAGGTDTQYF. In DNA, the CDR3 is TGTGCCAGCAGCCCCCCGGGACTAGCGGGGGGCACAGATACGCAGTATTTT. The V gene is TRBV7-2, the J gene TRBJ2-3, with 14 nucleotides matching TRBD2. With 5 bases clipped from V and 1 base from J, the junction kept 5 bases outside the gene matches. The CDR3 is 17 amino acids. Germline lookup yields CDR1 SGHTA and CDR2 FQGNSA.

The chain links TRBV5-4 to TRBJ2-2; D unclear. Germline assignment: CDR1 SGHNT and CDR2 YYREEE (reference sequence). The CDR3 extends over 13 amino acids. Trimming left V 5 bases short and J 2 bases short, with 7 bases between. The DNA for the CDR3 is TGTGCCAGCAGTTTAGATAACACCGGGGAGCTGTTTTTT. Protein sequence: CASSLDNTGELFF.

The chain has TRBV7-9 and TRBJ1-2; D is unresolved. The CDR3 covers 11 residues. Trimming removed 5 bases at V and 8 bases at J, with 9 bases between. In germline, CDR1 is SEHNR, CDR2 FQNEAQ (reference sequence). In DNA form, the CDR3 reads TGTGCCAGCAGCCCCCGGTTCGGCTACACCTTC. Translation gives CASSPRFGYTF.

The chain employs TRBV5-1 and TRBJ1-6, with 7 bases lining up with TRBD1. V dropped 6 bases and J dropped 7; count of bases not matched to a gene: 10. CDR1 SGHRS and CDR2 YFSETQ come from the germline V gene. CDR3 length: 15 residues. Here the CDR3 DNA reads TGCGCCAGCACCCAGACAGGGATTAGGAATTCACCCCTCCACTTT. Protein product: CASTQTGIRNSPLHF. The variable domain in full, completed from reference TRBV5-1 and TRBJ1-6, reads KAGVTQTPRYLIKTRGQQVTLSCSPISGHRSVSWYQQTPGQGLQFLFEYFSETQRNKGNFPGRFSGRQFSNSRSEMNVSTLELGDSALYLCASTQTGIRNSPLHFGNGTRLTVT.

The chain couples TRBV29-1 to TRBJ2-2; D perhaps matches TRBD2 (7 bases). V was trimmed by 6 bases and J by 2 bases, leaving 16 bases between them. The germline V gene has CDR1 SQVTM and CDR2 ANQGSEA. The CDR3 sequence is 15 residues long. The CDR3 DNA reads TGCAGCGTCCTGCAGGGGAGGGGAAACACCGGGGAGCTGTTTTTT. Translating it yields CSVLQGRGNTGELFF.

In this sample, this clone turned up once. The V gene is TRBV9, the J gene TRBJ2-1, with D perhaps matching TRBD2 (7 bases). The CDR3 contains 17 residues. Germline values: CDR1 SGDLS, CDR2 YYNGEE. Trimming stripped 2 bases from V and 0 bases from J, with 15 bases between. This chain's CDR3 is CASSVALGGHSYNEQFF. CDR3 bases: TGTGCCAGCAGCGTCGCCCTCGGGGGGCACTCCTACAATGAGCAGTTCTTC. Filled out from reference TRBV9 and TRBJ2-1, the complete variable domain reads DSGVTQTPKHLITATGQRVTLRCSPRSGDLSVYWYQQSLDQGLQFLIQYYNGEERAKGNILERFSAQQFPDLHSELNLSSLELGDSALYFCASSVALGGHSYNEQFFGPGTRLTVL.

This rearrangement joins TRBV7-2 to TRBJ2-7; TRBD2 might be the D (5 bases). The germline CDR1 and CDR2 sequences are SGHTA and FQGNSA. There are 15 residues in the CDR3. Deletions cut 4 bases from V and 4 bases from J, with 17 bases between. DNA for the CDR3: TGTGCCAGCAGCTCACGGGCCCGAGGGAGTTACGAGCAGTACTTC. It codes for CASSSRARGSYEQYF.

In its sample, this clone was seen once. This chain connects TRBV7-9 to TRBJ1-1; D gene unclear. Germline-derived CDR1 and CDR2 are SEHNR and FQNEAQ (reference sequence). V was shortened by 1 base and J by 3 bases, with 15 bases between the two germline ends. The CDR3 spans 16 residues. CDR3 in amino acids: CASSLGAALLDTEAFF. The CDR3 DNA reads TGTGCCAGCAGCTTAGGGGCAGCCCTGTTGGACACTGAAGCTTTCTTT.

The chain carries TRBV12-3 or TRBV12-4 and TRBJ2-3; D gene uncertain. Trimming left V 9 bases short and J 4 bases short, with 11 bases between. The CDR3 has 12 residues. The CDR3 nucleotides read TGTGCCAGTACCCTAGTCGCAGATACGCAGTATTTT. It yields the protein CASTLVADTQYF.

In its sample, this clone was seen many times. The rearrangement uses TRBV7-9 and TRBJ2-7, with 7 positions matching TRBD1. The CDR3 length is 14 residues. Germline V gene sequence: CDR1 SEHNR, CDR2 FQNEAQ (reference sequence). The junction had 5 bases not matched to a gene; V was cut back by 5 bases and J by 1 base. The CDR3: CASSLGTVSYEQYF. CDR3 coding DNA: TGTGCCAGCAGCCTGGGGACAGTTTCCTACGAGCAGTACTTC.

This sequence joins TRBV28 and TRBJ2-7, with TRBD1 matching 8 bases. CDR1 is MDHEN and CDR2 is SYDVKM in the germline V gene. V shed 3 bases, J shed 1 base, and the junction held 5 bases outside the gene matches. This CDR3 contains 15 residues. This CDR3 is CASSFAGTGSYEQYF. As DNA, the CDR3 is TGTGCCAGCAGTTTCGCCGGGACAGGTTCCTACGAGCAGTACTTC.

The chain has TRBV5-1 and TRBJ1-1; D call uncertain. Trimming took 5 bases from V and 1 from J, leaving 9 bases between them. CDR1 and CDR2 from the germline V gene are SGHRS and YFSETQ. The CDR3 is made up of 13 amino acids. The CDR3 coding sequence is TGCGCCAGCAGTCGGGTTCAGAACACTGAAGCTTTCTTT. Amino acid sequence: CASSRVQNTEAFF.

The chain employs TRBV19 and TRBJ1-3; D gene uncertain. The CDR3 length is 14 residues. Germline CDR1 and CDR2: LNHDA and SQIVND (reference sequence). Trimming pared 5 bases from V and 0 bases from J, leaving 8 bases between. The chain's CDR3 is CASSGRGSGNTIYF. The DNA of the CDR3 is TGTGCCAGTAGTGGCCGGGGCTCTGGAAACACCATATATTTT. Supplemented by reference TRBV19 and TRBJ1-3, the full variable domain reads DGGITQSPKYLFRKEGQNVTLSCEQNLNHDAMYWYRQDPGQGLRLIYYSQIVNDFQKGDIAEGYSVSREKKESFPLTVTSAQKNPTAFYLCASSGRGSGNTIYFGEGSWLTVV.

The chain carries TRBV24-1 and TRBJ2-2; D unresolved. Trimming shortened V by 5 bases and J by 7 bases, and 4 bases separated the two germline ends. Germline CDR1 KGHDR, CDR2 SFDVKD. The CDR3 length is 11 residues. CDR3 coding DNA: TGTGCCACCAGTGTGTACGGGGAGCTGTTTTTT. Translating gives CATSVYGELFF.

The chain carries TRBV28 and TRBJ1-4; no clear D. CDR1 is MDHEN, CDR2 SYDVKM, per germline. Trimming stripped 8 bases from V and 3 bases from J, with 16 bases between. CDR3 length equals 15 residues. CDR3 coding DNA: TGTGCCAGCTTCCGAGGAGGGCTGTCTAATGAAAAACTGTTTTTT. Protein sequence: CASFRGGLSNEKLFF.

The genes are TRBV29-1 and TRBJ2-7; D possibly corresponds to TRBD1 (5 bases). Germline V gene data show CDR1 as SQVTM and CDR2 as ANQGSEA. Between the trimmed V and J ends, which lost 4 bases and 3 bases, there was a span of 13 bases. The CDR3 length is 13 residues. The CDR3 DNA is TGCAGCGTTGCACAATTAGGGGACTACGAGCAGTACTTC. This sequence encodes CSVAQLGDYEQYF.

The genes are TRBV30 and TRBJ2-5; TRBD2 matches at 8 bases. Germline lookup yields CDR1 GTSNPN and CDR2 SVGIG (reference sequence). V lost 3 bases and J lost 2; bases outside the gene matches: 14. CDR3 size: 17 residues. CDR3 protein: CAWRKGLGTSRQETQYF. DNA for the CDR3: TGTGCCTGGAGGAAGGGGCTAGGGACTAGTCGGCAAGAGACCCAGTACTTC.

This clone was recorded once. This sequence joins TRBV30 and TRBJ1-2; D unclear. This CDR3 has 12 residues. Germline V lookup: CDR1 GTSNPN, CDR2 SVGIG (reference sequence). V was shortened by 1 base and J by 4 bases, with 7 bases between the two germline ends. The CDR3 reads CAWSDPGYGYTF. In DNA, the CDR3 is TGTGCCTGGAGTGACCCGGGCTATGGCTACACCTTC.

V and J are TRBV7-9 and TRBJ1-4; D is possibly TRBD1 (6 bases). The germline CDR1 and CDR2 sequences are SEHNR and FQNEAQ (reference sequence). The germline V and J ends were trimmed by 5 bases and 0 bases, with 16 bases remaining between them. The CDR3 has 17 amino acids. Written as DNA, the CDR3 is TGTGCCAGCAGCCTAGGGACGGACAGCGCAACTAATGAAAAACTGTTTTTT. It specifies CASSLGTDSATNEKLFF.

This chain uses TRBV7-8 with TRBJ2-2; 9 bases map to TRBD2. Trimming cost V 3 bases and J 0 bases; bases outside gene matches: 2. In germline, CDR1 is SGHVS, CDR2 FQNEAQ. The CDR3 spans 16 residues. CDR3 residues: CASSFPSGANTGELFF. Here the CDR3 DNA reads TGTGCCAGCAGCTTCCCTAGCGGGGCGAACACCGGGGAGCTGTTTTTT.

This clone was counted once. The V and J genes are TRBV28 and TRBJ1-2; 8 bases are a match to TRBD1. V was pared by 7 bases and J by 8 bases, with 9 bases of the junction left unmatched. Germline-derived CDR1 and CDR2 are MDHEN and SYDVKM. The CDR3 spans 13 residues. The CDR3 spells CASIFSGGGGYTF. In DNA, the CDR3 is TGTGCCAGCATCTTCTCAGGGGGCGGGGGCTACACCTTC.

The chain carries TRBV25-1 and TRBJ2-5, with TRBD2 identical over 8 bases. The CDR3 runs to 14 residues. J lost 7 bases, V lost 6 bases, and 10 bases had no gene match. Germline V lookup: CDR1 MGHDK, CDR2 SYGVNS. CDR3 sequence (DNA): TGTGCCAGCAGCACCGGGACTAGTGGTCGGACCCAGTACTTC. It is translated as CASSTGTSGRTQYF.

This clone appeared once. The chain employs TRBV4-1 and TRBJ2-1, with 13 bases lining up with TRBD2. Trimming removed 3 bases from V and 0 bases from J; junction bases left unmatched: 11. From germline, CDR1 is MGHRA and CDR2 YSYEKL. The CDR3 consists of 20 residues. CDR3 amino acids: CASSHLGLAGAKSSYNEQFF. The DNA of the CDR3 is TGCGCCAGCAGCCACCTCGGACTAGCGGGGGCGAAAAGCTCCTACAATGAGCAGTTCTTC.

This chain uses TRBV4-2 with TRBJ1-2, with D possibly TRBD1 on 5 matching bases. The CDR3 consists of 17 residues. V gave up 0 bases and J gave up 2 bases, with 16 bases separating them. Germline V CDR1 and CDR2: LGHNA, YNFKEQ. This CDR3 is CASSQDLGLGGNYGYTF. The DNA for the CDR3 is TGTGCCAGCAGCCAAGATTTGGGACTTGGCGGAAACTATGGCTACACCTTC.

The gene calls are TRBV10-1 and TRBJ2-7; perhaps TRBD1 as D (5 bases). In germline, CDR1 is WNHNN, CDR2 SYGVQD (reference sequence). This CDR3 region has 13 residues. V was shortened by 5 bases and J by 7 bases, with 15 bases between the two germline ends. DNA for the CDR3: TGCGCCAGCAGTTGGGGCCCTCTACGGGAGCAGTACTTC. It yields the protein CASSWGPLREQYF.

This chain connects TRBV6-5 to TRBJ2-2; D might be TRBD1 (5 bases). V was shortened by 7 bases and J by 4 bases, with 16 bases between the two germline ends. The length of the CDR3 is 15 residues. Germline V gene data show CDR1 as MNHEY and CDR2 as SVGAGI. CDR3 loop: CASKALQGSTGELFF. CDR3 nucleotide sequence: TGTGCCAGCAAAGCGCTCCAGGGAAGCACCGGGGAGCTGTTTTTT.

This sequence joins TRBV7-9 and TRBJ1-1; D uncertain. Germline lookup yields CDR1 SEHNR and CDR2 FQNEAQ (reference sequence). This CDR3 is 11 amino acids long. CDR3 nucleotide sequence: TGTTCGGCATCGGGGAACACTGAAGCTTTCTTT. Protein product: CSASGNTEAFF.

J is TRBJ1-3 and V is TRBV30; 10 bases match TRBD1. This CDR3 is 16 amino acids long. J gave up 0 bases and V 1 base, and 3 bases lay outside the gene matches. Germline assignment: CDR1 GTSNPN and CDR2 SVGIG (reference sequence). CDR3 nucleotide sequence: TGTGCCTGGAGTGAGGGACAGGGGAACTCTGGAAACACCATATATTTT. This translates into CAWSEGQGNSGNTIYF. The full variable domain, its missing parts supplied by reference TRBV30 and TRBJ1-3, is SQTIHQWPATLVQPVGSPLSLECTVEGTSNPNLYWYRQAAGRGLQLLFYSVGIGQISSEVPQNLSASRPQDRQFILSSKKLLLSDSGFYLCAWSEGQGNSGNTIYFGEGSWLTVV.

The J gene is TRBJ2-5, the V gene TRBV4-1; 9 bases fit TRBD1. J lost 2 bases, V lost 4 bases, and 8 bases had no gene match. The CDR3 covers 16 residues. Germline V gene data show CDR1 as MGHRA and CDR2 as YSYEKL. The CDR3 spells CASSPTGGRVQETQYF. The DNA of the CDR3 is TGCGCCAGCAGCCCGACAGGGGGAAGGGTACAAGAGACCCAGTACTTC.

The V and J genes are TRBV5-1 and TRBJ2-7; D gene unclear. Germline V gene data show CDR1 as SGHRS and CDR2 as YFSETQ. This CDR3 contains 14 residues. Trimming took 4 bases from V and 3 from J, leaving 14 bases between them. CDR3 nucleotides: TGCGCCAGCAGCCCCAAGCGCGGAGACTACGAGCAGTACTTC. It translates to CASSPKRGDYEQYF.